The 28 T cell receptor beta chains presented below share a single source sample, sequenced in a study of blood T cell repertoires in COVID-19. Produced via immunoSEQ multiplex PCR; TCRdb's table is partial and in-frame only. The repertoire holds some 300,000 clones, with around 84% as singletons. What was sequenced was peripheral blood. Receptor source: a man between 65 and 85 years old with acute or convalescent COVID-19.

The V and J genes are TRBV28 and TRBJ1-1, with D uncertain. The ends were cut back, 5 bases at V and 4 bases at J, with 17 bases in the middle. Germline lookup yields CDR1 MDHEN and CDR2 SYDVKM. CDR3 length: 15 residues. CDR3 amino acids: CASSPPTRRATEAFF. The CDR3 DNA follows: TGTGCCAGCAGTCCCCCGACCAGGAGGGCCACTGAAGCTTTCTTT.

A remark on this clone: Other DNA sequences in the sample encode the same CDR3. The rearrangement joins TRBV28 to TRBJ2-5; D is ambiguous. CDR1 is MDHEN and CDR2 is SYDVKM in the germline V gene. V dropped 2 bases and J dropped 5 bases, with 9 bases sitting between them. This CDR3 region has 13 residues. This CDR3 is CASSLGRQETQYF. In nucleotides, the CDR3 is TGTGCCAGCAGTTTAGGGCGTCAGGAGACCCAGTACTTC.

This chain links TRBV3-1 (or the pseudogene TRBV3-2) with TRBJ1-1; TRBD1 might be the D (6 bases). The V and J ends lost 3 bases and 4 bases respectively, with 15 bases between them. This CDR3 is built from 15 residues. Germline CDR1 LGHDT, CDR2 YNNKEL (reference sequence). CDR3 DNA: TGTGCCAGCAGCCAGGGGGGGACAAGGGGCACTGAAGCTTTCTTT. It specifies CASSQGGTRGTEAFF.

The chain joins TRBV3-1 (or the pseudogene TRBV3-2) to TRBJ1-1; D is unclear. Trimming shortened V by 4 bases and J by 1 base, and 10 bases separated the two germline ends. Germline-derived CDR1 and CDR2 are LGHDT and YNNKEL (reference sequence). The CDR3 has 14 amino acids. Here the CDR3 DNA reads TGTGCCAGCAGCCCGTCGCGGGGGAACACTGAAGCTTTCTTT. Its protein product is CASSPSRGNTEAFF.

V and J are TRBV10-1 and TRBJ2-3; D might be TRBD2 (6 bases). Trimming left V 8 bases short and J 0 bases short, with 15 bases between. The CDR3 is made up of 15 amino acids. Germline V gene lookup returns CDR1 WNHNN and CDR2 SYGVQD (reference sequence). Here the CDR3 reads CASFWREQSTDTQYF. The CDR3 coding sequence is TGCGCCAGCTTTTGGCGGGAACAAAGCACAGATACGCAGTATTTT.

The rearrangement uses TRBV5-5 and TRBJ1-4; D unclear. The CDR3 contains 14 residues. CDR1 is SGHKS and CDR2 is YYEKEE in the germline V gene (reference sequence). Trimming cost V 2 bases and J 4 bases, with 9 bases left between them. CDR3 bases: TGTGCCAGCAGCTTCGGCGGACTTAATGAAAAACTGTTTTTT. As protein: CASSFGGLNEKLFF.

The chain joins TRBV5-6 to TRBJ2-2; D is perhaps TRBD1 (5 bases). This CDR3 region has 13 residues. Germline lookup yields CDR1 SGHDT and CDR2 YYEEEE. The V gene lost 2 bases and the J gene lost 7 bases, with 9 bases spanning the gap. The CDR3, as DNA: TGTGCCAGCAGCTTTGGGCAGGGCGGGGAGCTGTTTTTT. This encodes CASSFGQGGELFF.

Here the CDR3 reads CASSYRRTGMSGELFF. The CDR3 nucleotides read TGTGCCAGCAGTTACCGTCGGACAGGGATGTCCGGGGAGCTGTTTTTT. This chain joins TRBV6-5 and TRBJ2-2; 8 positions match TRBD1. Unmatched junction bases numbered 8, after V lost 2 bases and J lost 6 bases. The CDR3 length is 16 residues. Looked up from germline, CDR1 is MNHEY and CDR2 is SVGAGI.

This chain uses TRBV5-5 with TRBJ1-6, with 10 bases aligning to TRBD1. Trimming at V came to 4 bases and at J to 7 bases, leaving 8 bases not matched to a gene. This CDR3 has 16 residues. Germline CDR1 reads SGHKS; CDR2 reads YYEKEE (reference sequence). CDR3 in DNA: TGTGCCAGCAGCCTCGGGACAGGGGACCGAAATTCACCCCTCCACTTT. Translating gives CASSLGTGDRNSPLHF.

CDR3 region: CASSLGQVYEQYF. The CDR3 DNA reads as TGTGCCAGCAGCCTCGGACAGGTTTACGAGCAGTACTTC. V gene TRBV12-3 or TRBV12-4 combines with J gene TRBJ2-7, with 7 bases fitting TRBD1. J was trimmed by 4 bases and V by 6 bases; bases with no gene match: 6. This CDR3 has 13 residues.

The chain is built from TRBV5-1 and TRBJ1-6; 7 bases match TRBD1. CDR3 length equals 14 residues. The V gene's germline CDR1 is SGHRS and CDR2 YFSETQ. The ends lost 4 bases at V and 6 bases at J; junction bases unmatched: 4. CDR3 nucleotides: TGCGCCAGCAGCCCGGACAGGCTTAATTCACCCCTCCACTTT. It yields the protein CASSPDRLNSPLHF.

The chain recombines TRBV18 with TRBJ2-7; TRBD1 is a possible D gene (6 bases). The CDR3 has 13 amino acids. V was clipped by 5 bases and J by 3 bases, with 11 bases between them. Germline CDR1 KGHSH, CDR2 LQKENI. CDR3 loop: CASSSRQDYEQYF. CDR3 nucleotide sequence: TGTGCCAGCTCATCCAGACAGGACTACGAGCAGTACTTC.

J is TRBJ1-4 and V is TRBV10-3; 8 positions match TRBD1. V was pared by 6 bases and J by 7 bases, with 4 bases of the junction left unmatched. The CDR3 length is 13 residues. The germline CDR1 and CDR2 sequences are ENHRY and SYGVKD. Here the CDR3 reads CAIRDREGEKLFF. DNA of the CDR3: TGTGCCATCAGGGACAGGGAAGGTGAAAAACTGTTTTTT.

This clone was picked up a small number of times. This chain links TRBV29-1 with TRBJ2-5, with 8 positions matching TRBD2. From germline, CDR1 is SQVTM and CDR2 ANQGSEA. Trimming removed 4 bases from V and 5 bases from J; junction bases left unmatched: 9. The CDR3 runs to 14 residues. DNA for the CDR3: TGCAGCGTTGCGGGGGGGCTCATACAGGAGACCCAGTACTTC. This sequence encodes CSVAGGLIQETQYF.

V gene TRBV6-5 combines with J gene TRBJ1-4; D gene ambiguous. Germline V CDR1 and CDR2: MNHEY, SVGAGI. The CDR3 loop spans 14 amino acids. The V and J ends lost 4 bases and 4 bases respectively, with 10 bases between them. The CDR3, as DNA: TGTGCCAGCAGTTCCCAGAACAGTAATGAAAAACTGTTTTTT. The encoded protein is CASSSQNSNEKLFF.

The rearrangement joins TRBV4-3 to TRBJ2-7, with 7 bases that match TRBD1. The germline V gene encodes CDR1 LGHNA and CDR2 YSLEER. With 1 base clipped from V and 3 bases from J, the junction kept 6 bases outside the gene matches. This CDR3 spans 15 amino acids. The CDR3 loop reads CASSQASTGDYEQYF. The CDR3 nucleotides are TGCGCCAGCAGCCAAGCTTCAACAGGGGACTACGAGCAGTACTTC.

This clone turned up a few times. This chain joins TRBV20-1 and TRBJ2-1; D not resolved. The V end was cut by 6 bases, the J end by 6 bases, with 9 bases between. CDR1 is DFQATT, CDR2 SNEGSKA, per germline (reference sequence). The CDR3 covers 11 residues. CDR3 protein: CSASNGNEQFF. The CDR3 DNA reads as TGCAGTGCAAGTAACGGCAATGAGCAGTTCTTC.

The CDR3 DNA reads as TGTGCCAGCTCACCAACCCGGGATGCGACGGTCACCGGGGAGCTGTTTTTT. Amino acids: CASSPTRDATVTGELFF. The V call is TRBV18, the J call TRBJ2-2, with D possibly being TRBD2 (5 bases). Germline CDR1 reads KGHSH; CDR2 reads LQKENI. The CDR3 has 17 amino acids. Trimming shortened V by 2 bases and J by 4 bases, and 17 bases separated the two germline ends. The variable domain in full, with the rest retrieved from reference TRBV18 and TRBJ2-2, is NAGVMQNPRHLVRRRGQEARLRCSPMKGHSHVYWYRQLPEEGLKFMVYLQKENIIDESGMPKERFSAEFPKEGPSILRIQQVVRGDSAAYFCASSPTRDATVTGELFFGEGSRLTVL.

The CDR3 region has the DNA TGTGCCAGCAGCCACCGACCCGGGACAGGGGGCTACGAGCAGTACTTC. Protein product: CASSHRPGTGGYEQYF. The chain couples TRBV3-1 (or the pseudogene TRBV3-2) to TRBJ2-7, with 11 bases fitting TRBD1. The germline gives CDR1 LGHDT, CDR2 YNNKEL (reference sequence). V shed 3 bases, J shed 3 bases, and the junction held 7 bases outside the gene matches. There are 16 residues in the CDR3.

This CDR3 reads CAISDLAVGNTIYF. The CDR3 nucleotides read TGTGCCATCAGTGATCTGGCAGTTGGAAACACCATATATTTT. The J gene is TRBJ1-3, the V gene TRBV10-3; D remains unclear. The CDR3 spans 14 residues. Germline V lookup: CDR1 ENHRY, CDR2 SYGVKD. V lost 3 bases, J lost 3 bases, and 9 bases lay in between.

This clone was detected only a few times. The rearrangement uses TRBV28 and TRBJ1-3, with a weak D call TRBD1 (6 bases). The V gene's germline CDR1 is MDHEN and CDR2 SYDVKM. The CDR3 has 15 residues. V lost 8 bases and J 0 bases, leaving 14 bases between the germline ends. The CDR3 is CASPLGQSSGNTIYF. Written as DNA, the CDR3 is TGTGCCAGCCCCTTAGGACAGAGCTCTGGAAACACCATATATTTT.

The chain is built from TRBV3-1 (or the pseudogene TRBV3-2) and TRBJ2-7, with 7 bases that match TRBD2. Germline V gene lookup returns CDR1 LGHDT and CDR2 YNNKEL (reference sequence). With 4 bases clipped from V and 0 bases from J, the junction kept 6 bases outside the gene matches. The CDR3 runs to 15 residues. CDR3 in DNA: TGTGCCAGCAGCCCCCTAGCGGCACCCTCCTACGAGCAGTACTTC. The encoded protein is CASSPLAAPSYEQYF.

The V gene is TRBV7-9, the J gene TRBJ2-1, with 8 bases that match TRBD2. This CDR3 region has 16 residues. V shed 1 base, J shed 3 bases, and the junction held 5 bases outside the gene matches. The germline V gene has CDR1 SEHNR and CDR2 FQNEAQ (reference sequence). The CDR3 DNA reads TGTGCCAGCAGCTTAGGGGCGGGACTAGGCTACAATGAGCAGTTCTTC. It is translated as CASSLGAGLGYNEQFF. The full variable domain, in which reference TRBV7-9 and TRBJ2-1 provide the parts outside the CDR3, is DTGVSQNPRHKITKRGQNVTFRCDPISEHNRLYWYRQTLGQGPEFLTYFQNEAQLEKSRLLSDRFSAERPKGSFSTLEIQRTEQGDSAMYLCASSLGAGLGYNEQFFGPGTRLTVL.

The chain couples TRBV24-1 to TRBJ2-2; possibly TRBD1 for D (6 bases). The CDR3 length is 15 residues. V gave up 4 bases and J gave up 6 bases, with 14 bases separating them. The germline CDR1 and CDR2 sequences are KGHDR and SFDVKD. The CDR3 DNA follows: TGTGCCACCAGTGACTCCGAGGCAGGGGCCGGGGAGCTGTTTTTT. The encoded protein is CATSDSEAGAGELFF.

This chain joins TRBV7-6 and TRBJ2-2; weak D call: TRBD2 (5 bases). The CDR3 sequence is 14 residues long. The V gene's germline CDR1 is SGHVS and CDR2 FNYEAQ. V shed 7 bases and J shed 3 bases, with 12 bases lying between them. DNA of the CDR3: TGTGCCAGCACCCGGACGGACTACACCGGGGAGCTGTTTTTT. Its protein product is CASTRTDYTGELFF.

The chain couples TRBV19 to TRBJ2-3; tentatively, D is TRBD2 (7 bases). The CDR3 loop spans 14 amino acids. Germline-derived CDR1 and CDR2 are LNHDA and SQIVND (reference sequence). V was pared by 5 bases and J by 5 bases, with 14 bases between. CDR3 in amino acids: CASSGGAGRDTQYF. The CDR3 DNA sequence: TGTGCCAGTAGTGGGGGGGCCGGGAGAGATACGCAGTATTTT.

A remark on this clone: Other DNA variants within this sample encode the same CDR3. The chain uses TRBV7-2 and TRBJ2-7; 10 bases are shared with TRBD2. The junction had 4 bases not matched to a gene; V was cut back by 1 base and J by 1 base. CDR3 length: 16 amino acids. Per germline, CDR1 SGHTA and CDR2 FQGNSA. CDR3 residues: CASSLEWTSGSYEQYF. The CDR3 nucleotides read TGTGCCAGCAGCTTAGAGTGGACTAGCGGATCCTACGAGCAGTACTTC.

This chain uses TRBV6-6 with TRBJ2-3; D might be TRBD2 (6 bases). This CDR3 is 15 amino acids long. The V gene's germline CDR1 is MNHNY and CDR2 SVGAGI (reference sequence). V was pared by 4 bases and J by 5 bases, with 16 bases between. The CDR3, as DNA: TGTGCCAGCAGTTTCGCAGCGGGTATGGGAGATACGCAGTATTTT. Translation: CASSFAAGMGDTQYF.